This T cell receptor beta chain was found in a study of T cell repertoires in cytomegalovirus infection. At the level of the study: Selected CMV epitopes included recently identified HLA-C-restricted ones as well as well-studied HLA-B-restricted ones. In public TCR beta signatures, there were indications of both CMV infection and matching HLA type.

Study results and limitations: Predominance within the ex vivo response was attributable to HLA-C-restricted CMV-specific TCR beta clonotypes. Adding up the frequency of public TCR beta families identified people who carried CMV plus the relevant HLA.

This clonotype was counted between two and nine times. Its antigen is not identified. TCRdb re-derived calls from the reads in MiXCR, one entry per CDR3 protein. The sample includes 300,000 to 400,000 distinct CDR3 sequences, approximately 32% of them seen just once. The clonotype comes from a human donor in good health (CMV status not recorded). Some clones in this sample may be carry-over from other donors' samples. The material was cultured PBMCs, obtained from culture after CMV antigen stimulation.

Here the CDR3 reads CASSSTDSYEQYF. CDR3 in DNA: TGTGCCAGCAGTTCTACCGACAGTTACGAGCAGTACTTC. The chain uses TRBV6-2 or TRBV6-3 and TRBJ2-7, with D maybe TRBD1 (5 bases). The CDR3 is 13 residues long. Deletions cut 4 bases from V and 4 bases from J, with 11 bases between. Germline CDR1 is MNHEY and CDR2 is SVGEGT.